This T cell receptor beta chain was retrieved from a study of blood T cells in healthy people across ages. Study conclusions and caveats: With age, beta diversity per million T cells declined roughly linearly, significantly by about 40. The study found more naive CD4+ cells and higher diversity in long-lived than aged donors.

Each donor's blood draw was approximately 10 milliliters of peripheral blood. As concerns this clonotype: Its target is not known.

A second PCR of 7 to 11 cycles used a sample-barcoded 5' primer and a J-beta primer mix. Each TCR beta cDNA got a 12-nucleotide random molecular identifier. TCRdb ran MiXCR on the 5' RACE reads and lists one entry per CDR3 protein. There are 550,000 to 600,000 distinct CDR3 sequences in the sample; around half occur only once, and roughly 25% lies in the top ten. Germline values: CDR1 SQVTM, CDR2 ANQGSEA. The CDR3 covers 12 residues. V was trimmed by 6 bases and J by 4 bases, leaving 11 bases between them. This TCR derives from an elderly man in good health. The sequenced material came from blood. The chain is built from TRBV29-1 and TRBJ2-3; weak D call: TRBD1 (5 bases). The CDR3 protein is CSVGVSADTQYF. The CDR3 DNA sequence: TGCAGCGTAGGGGTGAGCGCAGATACGCAGTATTTT.